One and the same sample provided the 25 T cell receptor beta chains below, sequenced in a study of regulatory T cells in long-lasting Graves disease (dated by TCRdb to the early 2020s). This specimen's time point label, per the study, means: newly diagnosed GD, antithyroid drugs for less than 3 months. RNA was extracted from PBMCs in TRIzol for both TCR sequencing and RNA sequencing. Preparation of the library involved multiplex PCR. TCRdb shows the sequencer as Illumina HiSeq 4000. To build TCR beta libraries, CDR3 regions were amplified by Arm-PCR using iRepertoire HTBI primers. In-frame beta chains were kept once TCRdb had trimmed the public reads at Q25 with fastp and called clones with MiXCR. Each CDR3 protein appears once, grouped with its most common genes and DNA. This sample comprises about 620,000 distinct CDR3 sequences, roughly 16% of them detected only once. The ten largest clones add up to approximately 20% of the sample.

This same sample was also taken into another study, of T cells in Graves' hyperthyroidism and ophthalmopathy.

The sample in question was peripheral blood mononuclear cells (PBMCs), obtained at new diagnosis, from a patient treated with antithyroid drugs. All receptors derive from a woman in her thirties with Graves disease. Donor details come from another sample of the same person, matched by shared clones.

V gene TRBV4-2 combines with J gene TRBJ2-5; 12 bases map to TRBD2. The DNA matches TRBJ2-1 better at its end, which makes the J call doubtful. CDR1 is LGHNA, CDR2 YNFKEQ, per germline. This CDR3 has 15 residues. The CDR3 is CASSERTSGESEQFF. CDR3 DNA: TGTGCCAGCAGCGAAAGGACTAGCGGGGAGTCTGAGCAGTTCTTC.

V gene TRBV4-1 combines with J gene TRBJ1-3; D not certain. V was shortened by 0 bases and J by 7 bases, with 13 bases between the two germline ends. Germline V gene lookup returns CDR1 MGHRA and CDR2 YSYEKL. The CDR3 covers 15 residues. The CDR3 loop is CASSQENRKGNTIYF. The DNA for the CDR3 is TGCGCCAGCAGCCAAGAGAACAGAAAGGGCAACACCATATATTTT.

This clonotype was observed at least ten times. The genes are TRBV19 and TRBJ1-1; 7 bases are shared with TRBD1. Germline loops: CDR1 LNHDA, CDR2 SQIVND (reference sequence). The CDR3 spans 15 residues. Losses at the gene ends were 8 bases for V and 5 bases for J; bases not matched to a gene: 14. The CDR3 DNA reads TGTGCCAGTGGTCGACAGGGCGGAGTACGGACTGAAGCTTTCTTT. It is translated as CASGRQGGVRTEAFF.

This clonotype was counted only a few times. V usage is TRBV6-2 or TRBV6-3 and J usage is TRBJ2-3, with D uncertain. Germline values: CDR1 MNHEY, CDR2 SVGEGT. The CDR3 is made up of 13 amino acids. V was shortened by 5 bases and J by 1 base, with 7 bases between the two germline ends. The CDR3 loop reads CASSEVGTDTQYF. The CDR3 DNA sequence: TGTGCCAGCAGTGAAGTGGGCACAGATACGCAGTATTTT.

This clonotype was found many times. The J gene is TRBJ2-3, the V gene TRBV2, with TRBD2 matching 9 bases. Germline-derived CDR1 and CDR2 are SNHLY and FYNNEI. V was pared by 8 bases and J by 0 bases, with 6 bases of the junction left unmatched. This CDR3 comprises 15 residues. The CDR3: CASEASGVSTDTQYF. The CDR3 nucleotides read TGTGCCAGCGAGGCTAGCGGGGTTAGCACAGATACGCAGTATTTT.

This clonotype was seen ten or more times. The chain joins TRBV6-5 to TRBJ2-1, with a possible D match to TRBD2 (6 bases). Trimming took off 2 bases at V and 0 bases at J, with 8 bases between the two ends. The length of the CDR3 is 15 residues. Germline lookup yields CDR1 MNHEY and CDR2 SVGAGI. The CDR3 DNA sequence: TGTGCCAGCAGTTACGCGGGAACCTCCTACAATGAGCAGTTCTTC. Protein: CASSYAGTSYNEQFF.

CDR3: CAIKTGDNSPLHF. The CDR3 coding sequence is TGTGCCATCAAAACAGGGGATAATTCACCCCTCCACTTT. The rearrangement links TRBV10-3 to TRBJ1-6, with 7 bases matching TRBD1. Germline-derived CDR1 and CDR2 are ENHRY and SYGVKD. V shed 7 bases and J 5 bases; nucleotides not matched to a gene: 2. This CDR3 is 13 amino acids long.

In its sample, this clonotype was seen a few times. With a much larger clone just one base away, this may be a read error. The chain combines TRBV2 with TRBJ1-4; the D gene is possibly TRBD1 (5 bases). CDR1 and CDR2 from the germline V gene are SNHLY and FYNNEI. The germline V and J ends were trimmed by 7 bases and 8 bases, with 17 bases remaining between them. The CDR3 consists of 14 residues. Here the CDR3 reads CASKRRGIGEKLFF. The CDR3 nucleotides read TGTGCCAGCAAAAGACGGGGGATTGGCGAAAAACTGTTTTTT.

This rearrangement joins TRBV5-1 to TRBJ2-3, with D perhaps TRBD2 (5 bases). The CDR3 extends over 14 amino acids. Trimming stripped 5 bases from V and 6 bases from J, with 16 bases between. Germline CDR1 and CDR2: SGHRS and YFSETQ. CDR3 DNA sequence: TGCGCCAGCAGGCTCTCAGGAGGTTCGGATACGCAGTATTTT. Translating gives CASRLSGGSDTQYF. Full variable domain (rest looked up from reference TRBV5-1 and TRBJ2-3): KAGVTQTPRYLIKTRGQQVTLSCSPISGHRSVSWYQQTPGQGLQFLFEYFSETQRNKGNFPGRFSGRQFSNSRSEMNVSTLELGDSALYLCASRLSGGSDTQYFGPGTRLTVL.

This clonotype was seen repeatedly, ten times or more. V gene TRBV20-1 combines with J gene TRBJ2-7; TRBD1 or TRBD2 may be the D gene (5 bases each). This CDR3 spans 15 amino acids. Deletions cut 6 bases from V and 3 bases from J, with 21 bases between. Germline assignment: CDR1 DFQATT and CDR2 SNEGSKA (reference sequence). Here the CDR3 DNA reads TGCAGTGCCCAATTTTCGGGGTCGGGGCTCTACGAGCAGTACTTC. It yields the protein CSAQFSGSGLYEQYF.

This clonotype was picked up a small number of times. This chain links TRBV7-9 with TRBJ2-2, with 7 bases fitting TRBD2. This CDR3 is built from 15 residues. Trimming removed 4 bases from V and 3 bases from J; junction bases left unmatched: 5. Germline V gene data show CDR1 as SEHNR and CDR2 as FQNEAQ (reference sequence). CDR3 loop: CASSSGGGYTGELFF. For the CDR3, the DNA is TGTGCCAGCAGCTCGGGCGGGGGTTACACCGGGGAGCTGTTTTTT.

In its sample, this clonotype was seen a few times. The rearrangement links TRBV6-1 to TRBJ2-7; tentative D call: TRBD2 (6 bases). V lost 1 base and J 2 bases, leaving 21 bases between the germline ends. The length of the CDR3 is 18 residues. CDR1 MNHNS and CDR2 SASEGT come from the germline V gene. CDR3 protein: CASSEGYWAARGTYEQYF. CDR3 coding DNA: TGTGCCAGCAGTGAAGGCTACTGGGCCGCGCGGGGCACCTACGAGCAGTACTTC.

The J gene is TRBJ2-6, the V gene TRBV30; no definite D call. The CDR3 sequence is 16 residues long. Per germline, CDR1 GTSNPN and CDR2 SVGIG (reference sequence). V lost 3 bases to trimming and J lost 2 bases, with 14 bases between them. The CDR3, as DNA: TGTGCCTGGAGAGGGTACTGGGCTCCTGGGGCCAACGTCCTGACTTTC. Protein product: CAWRGYWAPGANVLTF.

The chain joins TRBV20-1 to TRBJ2-1; TRBD1 might be the D (6 bases). The germline V gene has CDR1 DFQATT and CDR2 SNEGSKA (reference sequence). Trimming shortened V by 6 bases and J by 11 bases, and 20 bases separated the two germline ends. The CDR3 covers 13 residues. The chain's CDR3 is CSAVQPGHRKQFF. CDR3 DNA: TGCAGTGCCGTACAACCGGGACACCGAAAGCAGTTCTTC.

This clonotype showed up many times. The chain employs TRBV6-1 and TRBJ1-2; maybe TRBD1 (6 bases). Germline V CDR1 and CDR2: MNHNS, SASEGT. The V end was cut by 6 bases, the J end by 4 bases, with 12 bases between. The CDR3 has 13 amino acids. The CDR3 DNA sequence: TGTGCCAGCAGGATGGGGGGCGCCTATGGCTACACCTTC. Encoded protein: CASRMGGAYGYTF.

The genes are TRBV7-8 and TRBJ1-4; no clear D. There are 12 residues in the CDR3. Trimming removed 3 bases at V and 10 bases at J, with 9 bases between. CDR1 is SGHVS, CDR2 FQNEAQ, per germline. CDR3 in amino acids: CASSLVGGKLFF. In DNA, the CDR3 is TGTGCCAGCAGCTTGGTTGGTGGAAAACTGTTTTTT.

Ten or more counts support this clonotype. J is TRBJ2-1 and V is TRBV7-3, with TRBD2 matching 9 bases. Trimming took 4 bases from V and 0 from J; bases not matched to a gene: 4. This CDR3 is built from 16 residues. Germline assignment: CDR1 SGHTA and CDR2 FQGTGA. The CDR3 sequence: CASSSNSGSSYNEQFF. For the CDR3, the DNA is TGTGCCAGCAGCTCGAATAGCGGGAGCTCCTACAATGAGCAGTTCTTC.

Worth noting for this clonotype: Sequence at one end of the junction differs from germline and may be a read error. The chain links TRBV27 to TRBJ2-7, with no clear D. This CDR3 contains 13 residues. Germline values: CDR1 MNHEY, CDR2 SMNVEV (reference sequence). The CDR3 DNA sequence: TGTGCCTGCAGTTTTGACGGACCCTACGAGCAGTACTTC. It encodes CACSFDGPYEQYF.

This clonotype has just a few counts. The chain employs TRBV27 and TRBJ1-3; 10 bases are shared with TRBD1. Germline trimming cut 5 bases from V and 8 bases from J; bases unmatched to any gene: 3. CDR1 and CDR2 (germline): MNHEY, SMNVEV (reference sequence). The CDR3 is 13 amino acids. This chain's CDR3 is CASSHGQGDTIYF. The CDR3, as DNA: TGTGCCAGCAGTCACGGACAGGGGGACACCATATATTTT.

The gene calls are TRBV29-1 and TRBJ1-1; no reliable D call. The CDR3 sequence is 10 residues long. The V end was cut by 7 bases, the J end by 4 bases, with 7 bases between. Germline CDR1 reads SQVTM; CDR2 reads ANQGSEA. In nucleotides, the CDR3 is TGCAGCGCCCGGATCACTGAAGCTTTCTTT. Its translation: CSARITEAFF.

In its sample, this clonotype was seen many times. V is TRBV7-9 and J is TRBJ2-7, with TRBD1 matching over 7 bases. The junction had 4 bases not matched to a gene; V was cut back by 4 bases and J by 4 bases. CDR1 is SEHNR and CDR2 is FQNEAQ in the germline V gene (reference sequence). The CDR3 has 13 residues. DNA for the CDR3: TGTGCCAGCAGCTGGGGACAGCCTTACGAGCAGTACTTC. Its translation is CASSWGQPYEQYF.

This clonotype was observed a few times. This chain uses TRBV5-1 with TRBJ2-1; D is uncertain. There are 13 residues in the CDR3. V lost 2 bases and J 5 bases, leaving 8 bases between the germline ends. Per germline, CDR1 SGHRS and CDR2 YFSETQ. This chain's CDR3 is CASSLGSHNEQFF. CDR3 coding DNA: TGCGCCAGCAGCTTAGGCAGCCACAATGAGCAGTTCTTC.

The J gene is TRBJ2-1, the V gene TRBV7-2; 10 bases match TRBD2. The CDR3 contains 13 residues. Germline V gene lookup returns CDR1 SGHTA and CDR2 FQGNSA. J was trimmed by 7 bases and V by 5 bases; bases with no gene match: 2. The DNA for the CDR3 is TGTGCCAGCAGCGGACTAGCGGAGAATGAGCAGTTCTTC. It codes for CASSGLAENEQFF.

The chain has TRBV10-2 and TRBJ1-6; D gene ambiguous. The CDR3 runs to 15 residues. Per germline, CDR1 WSHSY and CDR2 SAAADI. Trimming removed 10 bases at V and 0 bases at J, with 13 bases between. CDR3: CATLTASSYNSPLHF. CDR3 coding DNA: TGCGCCACCCTAACGGCCAGCTCCTATAATTCACCCCTCCACTTT.

This clonotype has ten or more counts. This sequence joins TRBV11-2 and TRBJ1-1; no definite D call. Germline CDR1 and CDR2: SGHAT and FQNNGV. Trimming cost V 1 base and J 1 base, with 4 bases left between them. The CDR3 length is 13 residues. The CDR3 loop reads CASSLGWNTEAFF. The CDR3 nucleotides are TGTGCCAGCAGCTTAGGCTGGAACACTGAAGCTTTCTTT.